These 14 T cell receptor beta chains were sequenced from one sample in a study of blood T cell repertoires in COVID-19. Sequencing was performed with immunoSEQ multiplex PCR; in TCRdb, only in-frame clones are kept and a portion is missing. This sample has 150,000 to 200,000 clones, with roughly 81% found just once. Sequenced material: peripheral blood. These receptor sequences come from a man aged 35 to 55 who had recovered from COVID-19.

This chain connects TRBV11-3 to TRBJ1-3; possibly TRBD1 for D (5 bases). CDR1 and CDR2 (germline): SGHNT, YENEEA. The CDR3 length is 16 residues. V was clipped by 2 bases and J by 0 bases, with 11 bases between them. The CDR3 here is CASSLRGSNSGNTIYF. The DNA for the CDR3 is TGTGCCAGCAGCTTAAGGGGCAGCAACTCTGGAAACACCATATATTTT.

The V and J genes are TRBV4-2 and TRBJ2-2, with unresolved D. The V gene's germline CDR1 is LGHNA and CDR2 YNFKEQ. The CDR3 covers 15 residues. V was clipped by 0 bases and J by 6 bases, with 11 bases between them. This CDR3 reads CASSQEVGQPGELFF. The CDR3 DNA reads as TGTGCCAGCAGCCAAGAAGTGGGCCAGCCCGGGGAGCTGTTTTTT.

The V gene is TRBV11-2, the J gene TRBJ1-6; no firm D call. Germline CDR1 and CDR2: SGHAT and FQNNGV. V lost 1 base to trimming and J lost 8 bases, with 6 bases between them. CDR3 length: 13 amino acids. The CDR3 loop is CASSLGDYSPLHF. The CDR3 nucleotides read TGTGCCAGCAGCTTAGGAGACTATTCACCCCTCCACTTT.

The chain joins TRBV4-3 to TRBJ2-3; 9 nucleotides agree with TRBD2. The CDR3 extends over 16 amino acids. The V gene's germline CDR1 is LGHNA and CDR2 YSLEER. The V segment lost 0 bases and the J segment 3 bases; nucleotides outside the gene matches: 4. CDR3 nucleotides: TGCGCCAGCAGCCAAGAGGGCGGGGGGGCTACAGATACGCAGTATTTT. Protein product: CASSQEGGGATDTQYF.

This clone showed up just a few times. The DNA of the CDR3 is TGTGCCAGCAGCCTCCCAGGTGGCGGGAGATGCCAAGAGACCCAGTACTTC. This sequence encodes CASSLPGGGRCQETQYF. The chain links TRBV7-3 to TRBJ2-5; TRBD2 agrees at 7 bases. This CDR3 is 17 amino acids long. J was trimmed by 1 base and V by 5 bases; bases with no gene match: 13. CDR1 is SGHTA, CDR2 FQGTGA, per germline.

This sequence joins TRBV7-9 and TRBJ1-2; TRBD1 is a possible D gene (5 bases). Trimming pared 0 bases from V and 7 bases from J, leaving 15 bases between. The CDR3 extends over 15 amino acids. The germline gives CDR1 SEHNR, CDR2 FQNEAQ (reference sequence). This chain's CDR3 is CASSLAAGGEGGYTF. The CDR3 nucleotides read TGTGCCAGCAGCTTAGCAGCTGGGGGGGAAGGTGGCTACACCTTC.

The chain links TRBV7-2 to TRBJ2-3, with TRBD1 matching over 10 bases. V trimming: 5 bases; J trimming: 2 bases; junction bases outside the gene matches: 7. The CDR3 contains 16 residues. From germline, CDR1 is SGHTA and CDR2 FQGNSA. The CDR3 spells CASSVDRGRPTDTQYF. The CDR3 region has the DNA TGTGCCAGCAGCGTCGACAGGGGGCGGCCCACAGATACGCAGTATTTT.

The rearrangement joins TRBV6-2 or TRBV6-3 to TRBJ1-5; possible D gene TRBD1, 5 bases. The CDR3 runs 13 residues. Germline lookup yields CDR1 MNHEY and CDR2 SVGEGT. Trimming shortened V by 2 bases and J by 5 bases, and 7 bases separated the two germline ends. This chain's CDR3 is CASSYRGYQPQHF. The CDR3 DNA sequence: TGTGCCAGCAGTTACAGGGGATATCAGCCCCAGCATTTT.

This chain connects TRBV12-3 or TRBV12-4 to TRBJ1-2, with TRBD1 matching over 10 bases. V trimming: 1 base; J trimming: 7 bases; junction bases outside the gene matches: 0. There are 13 residues in the CDR3. The CDR3 here is CASSLGTGGGYTF. CDR3 bases: TGTGCCAGCAGTTTAGGGACAGGGGGTGGCTACACCTTC.

This chain connects TRBV21-1 to TRBJ2-3; no check of the table's D call, TRBD2, against the DNA was made. TRBV21-1 is listed as a pseudogene. The CDR3 consists of 22 residues. The CDR3 bases are TGTGCCAGCAGCAAATGGGGGACTAGCGGGAGGGTACCTAATGGGGGCACAGATACGCAGTATTTT. Its translation is CASSKWGTSGRVPNGGTDTQYF.

The chain joins TRBV5-5 to TRBJ2-7; TRBD1 is a possible D gene (6 bases). The V end lost 4 bases, the J end lost 2 bases, and 13 bases lay between the germline ends. CDR1 and CDR2 (germline): SGHKS, YYEKEE (reference sequence). The CDR3 runs to 14 residues. The CDR3 DNA sequence: TGTGCCAGCAGCACCACAGGGATCACCTACGAGCAGTACTTC. This codes for CASSTTGITYEQYF.

The V gene is TRBV10-3, the J gene TRBJ1-6; 8 positions match TRBD1. CDR3 size: 14 residues. V dropped 3 bases and J dropped 8; count of bases not matched to a gene: 3. Germline V gene lookup returns CDR1 ENHRY and CDR2 SYGVKD. The CDR3 bases are TGTGCCATCAGTGAAATGACAGGGGATTCACCCCTCCACTTT. Its translation: CAISEMTGDSPLHF.

This chain uses TRBV28 with TRBJ2-1; the match to TRBD2 covers 7 bases. Losses at the gene ends were 3 bases for V and 0 bases for J; bases not matched to a gene: 5. The CDR3 is made up of 16 amino acids. Germline V gene lookup returns CDR1 MDHEN and CDR2 SYDVKM. The CDR3 loop reads CASSLSRGSSYNEQFF. The CDR3 DNA reads TGTGCCAGCAGTTTGTCCCGCGGGAGCTCCTACAATGAGCAGTTCTTC.

This clone has only one observation. The chain uses TRBV18 and TRBJ2-3; D unresolved. Trimming left V 0 bases short and J 0 bases short, with 10 bases between. CDR1 and CDR2 from the germline V gene are KGHSH and LQKENI. The CDR3 is 16 residues long. The CDR3 sequence: CASSPPNYPSTDTQYF. CDR3 sequence (DNA): TGTGCCAGCTCACCACCGAACTACCCTAGCACAGATACGCAGTATTTT.